This T cell receptor (beta chain) was retrieved from a study of T cells in Graves' hyperthyroidism and ophthalmopathy. The study's findings and limits: The model predicted ophthalmopathy a median about 6.6 months before onset.

Germline lookup yields CDR1 SQVTM and CDR2 ANQGSEA. This CDR3 is 15 amino acids long. The V end lost 1 base, the J end lost 6 bases, and 19 bases lay between the germline ends. RNA transcripts provided the source from which TCR beta CDR3 regions were amplified. First-round RT-PCR targeting the TCR CDR3 was performed with the HTBI primer set. TCRdb processed the multiplex PCR reads anew with MiXCR; each CDR3 protein has one entry. This sample has hundreds of thousands of distinct CDR3 sequences; about 38% occur once, and the top ten carry more than 7%. Note on this clonotype: Its antigen is as yet unknown. A much bigger clone sits one base away, suggesting this may be a read error.

Lactation, pregnancy, other autoimmune disease or uncontrolled infection excluded patients. Diagnoses were established using clinical symptoms, serum thyroxine and TRAb, thyroid ultrasound and orbital computed tomography. The PBMCs were taken from 10 ml of fresh peripheral blood. The specimen sequenced was blood. The V call is TRBV29-1, the J call TRBJ2-7; D possibly matches TRBD1 or TRBD2 (5 bases each). The receptor comes from a man between 18 and 35 years old with Graves' hyperthyroidism. CDR3 region: CSVEGERDGPFEQYF. The CDR3 DNA is TGCAGCGTTGAAGGGGAGAGGGACGGTCCTTTCGAGCAGTACTTC.